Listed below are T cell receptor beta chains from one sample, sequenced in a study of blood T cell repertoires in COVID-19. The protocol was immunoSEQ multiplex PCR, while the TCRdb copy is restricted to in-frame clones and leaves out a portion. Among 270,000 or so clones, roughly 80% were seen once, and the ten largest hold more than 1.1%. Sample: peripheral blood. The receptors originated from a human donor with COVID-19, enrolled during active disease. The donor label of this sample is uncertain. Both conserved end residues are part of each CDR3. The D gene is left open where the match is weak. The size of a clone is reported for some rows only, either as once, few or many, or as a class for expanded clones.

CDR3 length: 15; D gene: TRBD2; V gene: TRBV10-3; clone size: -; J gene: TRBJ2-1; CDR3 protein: CAISEWTSGSVEQFF; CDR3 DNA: TGTGCCATCAGTGAGTGGACTAGCGGGAGTGTCGAGCAGTTCTTC
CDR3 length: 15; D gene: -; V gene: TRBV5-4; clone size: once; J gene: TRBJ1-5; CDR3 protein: CASSFGGDPNQPQHF; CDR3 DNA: TGTGCCAGCAGCTTTGGCGGGGATCCCAATCAGCCCCAGCATTTT
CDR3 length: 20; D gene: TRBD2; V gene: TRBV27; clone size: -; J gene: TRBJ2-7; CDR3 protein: CASREVRGLAGVTTSYEQYF; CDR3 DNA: TGTGCCAGCAGGGAAGTTAGGGGACTAGCGGGCGTAACCACCTCCTACGAGCAGTACTTC
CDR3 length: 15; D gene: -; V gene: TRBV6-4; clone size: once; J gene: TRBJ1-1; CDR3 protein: CASSEFGGMNTEAFF; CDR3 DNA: TGTGCCAGCAGTGAGTTTGGGGGGATGAACACTGAAGCTTTCTTT
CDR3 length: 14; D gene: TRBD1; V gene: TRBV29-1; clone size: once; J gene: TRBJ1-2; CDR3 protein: CSGGGQGSPYGYTF; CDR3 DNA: TGCAGCGGGGGGGGACAGGGGTCCCCCTATGGCTACACCTTC
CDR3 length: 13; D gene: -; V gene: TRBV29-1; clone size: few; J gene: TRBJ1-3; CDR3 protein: CSGQAFSGNTIYF; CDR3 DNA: TGCAGCGGACAGGCATTCTCTGGAAACACCATATATTTT
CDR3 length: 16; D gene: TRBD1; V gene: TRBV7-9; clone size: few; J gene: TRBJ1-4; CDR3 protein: CASSLGTGGGNEKLFF; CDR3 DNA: TGTGCCAGCAGTCTTGGGACAGGGGGAGGTAATGAAAAACTGTTTTTT
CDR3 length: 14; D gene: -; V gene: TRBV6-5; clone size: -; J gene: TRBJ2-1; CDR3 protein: CASSTPAGINEQFF; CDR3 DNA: TGTGCCAGCAGCACGCCGGCAGGAATCAATGAGCAGTTCTTC
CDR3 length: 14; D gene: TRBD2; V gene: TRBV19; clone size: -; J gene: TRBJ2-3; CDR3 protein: CASSIGAGEDTQYF; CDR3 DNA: TGTGCCAGTAGTATTGGTGCGGGAGAAGATACGCAGTATTTT
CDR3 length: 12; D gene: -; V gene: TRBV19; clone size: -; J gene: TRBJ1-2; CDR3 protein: CATLTGPYGYTF; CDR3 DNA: TGTGCCACCCTCACAGGGCCCTATGGCTACACCTTC
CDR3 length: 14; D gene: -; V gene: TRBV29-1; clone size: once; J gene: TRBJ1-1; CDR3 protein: CSVERTATTTEAFF; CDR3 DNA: TGCAGCGTTGAGAGGACAGCCACCACCACTGAAGCTTTCTTT
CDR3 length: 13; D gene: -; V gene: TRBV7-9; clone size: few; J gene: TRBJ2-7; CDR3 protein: CASSPLGAYEQYF; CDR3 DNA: TGTGCCAGCAGCCCACTCGGAGCCTACGAGCAGTACTTC
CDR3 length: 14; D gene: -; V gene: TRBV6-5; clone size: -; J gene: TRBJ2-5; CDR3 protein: CASSYGGFEETQYF; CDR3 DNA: TGTGCCAGCAGTTACGGTGGTTTTGAGGAGACCCAGTACTTC
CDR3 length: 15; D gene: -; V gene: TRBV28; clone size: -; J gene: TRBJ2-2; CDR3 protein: CASSLEHQNTGELFF; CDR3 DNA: TGTGCCAGCAGTTTAGAACACCAGAACACCGGGGAGCTGTTTTTT
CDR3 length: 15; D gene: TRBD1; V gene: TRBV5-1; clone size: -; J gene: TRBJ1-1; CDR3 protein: CASSLGQGRSTEAFF; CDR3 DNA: TGCGCCAGCAGCTTGGGACAGGGTAGAAGCACTGAAGCTTTCTTT
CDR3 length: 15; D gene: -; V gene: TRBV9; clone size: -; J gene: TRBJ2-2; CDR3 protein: CASSVTATNTGELFF; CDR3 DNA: TGTGCCAGCAGCGTTACAGCTACGAACACCGGGGAGCTGTTTTTT